This T cell receptor beta chain was documented in a study of radiation and T cells in renal cell carcinoma. Noted time point: baseline pretreatment blood. Treatment described: 15 Gy SBRT to primary tumor, nephrectomy 4 weeks later. Serial blood draws occurred at baseline and 2 and 4 weeks post-SBRT. Clear cell pathology was present in this patient's renal cell carcinoma. There are 11 residues in the CDR3. Per germline, CDR1 DFQATT and CDR2 SNEGSKA (reference sequence). Trimming removed 3 bases at V and 6 bases at J, with 9 bases between. For this clone: The antigen is not known.

General study results and limits: Without pretreatment biopsies, baseline tumor clonotype presence was undetermined. In blood, top tumor clones expanded by 2 weeks, shrinking by 4.

Profiling relied on immunoSEQ multiplex PCR, and the TCRdb table lists in-frame clones only, not all of them. The sample carries approximately 90,000 clones, around nine tenths recorded once. Material: blood, obtained from a patient whose treatment included radiotherapy and nephrectomy. The TCR originated in a man in his fifties with renal cell carcinoma. V usage is TRBV20-1 and J usage is TRBJ2-7, with D possibly matching TRBD2 (6 bases). CDR3 sequence: CSARIAAEQYF. The CDR3 bases are TGCAGTGCTAGGATAGCGGCCGAGCAGTACTTC.